The clone carrying this T cell receptor beta chain was detected many times. Its antigen remains unknown. Compared with germline, one end of the junction differs, possibly owing to a read error. TCRdb re-analysed the 5' RACE reads in MiXCR, keeping a single row per CDR3 protein. The data contain roughly 1.6 million distinct CDR3 sequences, under 35% of them singletons. This sample was included in a study of identical twins. Study results and caveats: Insertions were fewer in abundant cord blood beta clonotypes, whereas memory repertoires showed none of this pattern. Out-of-frame sharing of TCR alpha in monozygotic twins was underestimated by models. Shared out-of-frame alpha sequences (those common to twins) showed excess low generation probability.

The germline gives CDR1 SGHTA, CDR2 FQGNSA. The CDR3 spans 13 residues. The rearrangement uses TRBV7-2 and TRBJ2-7, with 7 bases matching TRBD1. The sequence was collected from a newborn girl in good health. The sample comprised cord blood. The CDR3 reads CASSLAQGNEQYF. In DNA form, the CDR3 reads TGTGCCAGCAGTTTAGCACAGGGGAACGAGCAGTACTTC.